These T cell receptor beta chains were read from a single sample in a study of vaccination effects on CD4 cells after COVID-19. TCRdb's table, derived via immunoSEQ multiplex PCR, lists solely in-frame clones and lacks some. Here the sample spans tens of thousands of clones, roughly 74% being singletons. For these TCRs, the target antigens are not known. Here the sequenced sample was CD4+ T cells from PBMCs cultured with a peptide pool, taken before COVID-19 vaccination. The source is a human donor who had a prior SARS-CoV-2 infection. Both conserved end residues are part of each CDR3. D genes are given only for firm matches. Where a row states a size, it is once, few, many or the class of an expanded clone; other rows omit it.

V	D	J	size	CDR3	DNA
TRBV10-3	TRBD1	TRBJ2-5	few	CAISRRQGEETQYF	TGTGCCATCAGTAGAAGACAGGGCGAGGAGACCCAGTACTTC
TRBV11-2	.	TRBJ2-1	.	CASSLSLYNNYNEQFF	TGTGCCAGCAGCTTAAGTCTATACAACAATTACAATGAGCAGTTCTTC
TRBV11-3	.	TRBJ2-3	.	CASSQRGAENTDTQYF	TGTGCCAGCAGCCAGAGAGGAGCGGAAAACACAGATACGCAGTATTTT
TRBV18	TRBD1	TRBJ2-7	few	CASSPRTGSEQYF	TGTGCCAGCTCCCCGAGGACAGGGAGCGAGCAGTACTTC
TRBV6-6	.	TRBJ2-7	.	CASSEPGESYEQYF	TGTGCCAGCAGTGAGCCGGGAGAATCCTACGAGCAGTACTTC
TRBV11-2	.	TRBJ2-7	.	CASSSSITRVGEQYF	TGTGCCAGCAGCTCATCAATCACTAGGGTAGGCGAGCAGTACTTC
TRBV18	TRBD2	TRBJ2-5	.	CASSPPSGGAQGTQYF	TGTGCCAGCTCACCTCCTAGCGGGGGCGCTCAGGGGACCCAGTACTTC
TRBV27	.	TRBJ2-7	.	CASSFSNSYEQYF	TGTGCCAGCAGTTTTTCAAACTCCTACGAGCAGTACTTC
TRBV29-1	TRBD2	TRBJ2-5	.	CSVGTVGLAGGETQYF	TGCAGCGTTGGGACTGTGGGACTAGCGGGAGGGGAGACCCAGTACTTC
TRBV24-1	.	TRBJ2-3	.	CATSDATWSVAGGTDTQYF	TGTGCCACCAGTGACGCTACATGGAGCGTGGCAGGTGGCACAGATACGCAGTATTTT
TRBV3-1/TRBV3-2	TRBD1	TRBJ2-7	few	CASSQWGTGGSYEQYF	TGTGCCAGCAGCCAATGGGGGACAGGGGGTTCCTACGAGCAGTACTTC
TRBV12-5	.	TRBJ2-2	once	CASTRYAGTGELFF	TGTGCTAGTACCCGTTACGCGGGCACCGGGGAGCTGTTTTTT
TRBV9	TRBD1	TRBJ2-5	.	CASSVDTGGQETQYF	TGTGCCAGCAGCGTCGATACAGGGGGCCAAGAGACCCAGTACTTC
TRBV4-3	TRBD1	TRBJ2-4	.	CASSQDWGQGAFAKNIQYF	TGCGCCAGCAGCCAAGATTGGGGGCAGGGGGCCTTCGCCAAAAACATTCAGTACTTC
TRBV30	TRBD2	TRBJ2-3	.	CAGLAGGRVDTQYF	TGTGCCGGTCTAGCGGGGGGCAGGGTGGATACGCAGTATTTT
TRBV2	.	TRBJ2-1	few	CASRITDGYNEQFF	TGTGCCAGCCGGATAACGGACGGCTACAATGAGCAGTTCTTC
TRBV7-8	.	TRBJ2-5	.	CASSLGGDQETQYF	TGTGCCAGCAGCTTAGGTGGGGACCAAGAGACCCAGTACTTC
TRBV4-2	TRBD1	TRBJ2-7	.	CASSRPGTGGEQYF	TGTGCCAGCAGCCGCCCCGGGACAGGAGGCGAGCAGTACTTC
TRBV5-1	.	TRBJ1-1	.	CASSYSYRATNTEAFF	TGCGCCAGCAGCTACTCTTACAGGGCGACGAACACTGAAGCTTTCTTT
TRBV4-1	.	TRBJ1-2	.	CASSQQWTVGIYGYTF	TGCGCCAGCAGCCAACAGTGGACAGTTGGTATCTATGGCTACACCTTC
TRBV6-5	.	TRBJ2-3	.	CASSYGGQDTQYF	TGTGCCAGCAGTTACGGGGGGCAAGATACGCAGTATTTT
TRBV7-2	.	TRBJ2-5	.	CASSLVAKETQYF	TGTGCCAGCAGCTTAGTAGCGAAAGAGACCCAGTACTTC
TRBV7-2	.	TRBJ1-1	.	CASSLSGVGNTEAFF	TGTGCCAGCAGCTTATCAGGGGTGGGAAACACTGAAGCTTTCTTT
TRBV11-2	TRBD1	TRBJ1-2	once	CASSLDGGTGGYGYTF	TGTGCCAGCAGCTTAGATGGAGGGACAGGAGGATATGGCTACACCTTC
TRBV6-6	.	TRBJ1-5	.	CASSKYSNQPQHF	TGTGCCAGCAGTAAGTATAGCAATCAGCCCCAGCATTTT
TRBV20-1	.	TRBJ1-1	once	CSASNVGGAFF	TGCAGTGCTAGTAATGTAGGAGGAGCTTTCTTT
TRBV7-9	.	TRBJ1-3	.	CASSSGRGYGNTIYF	TGTGCCAGCAGCTCTGGCAGGGGTTACGGAAACACCATATATTTT
TRBV27	.	TRBJ1-3	once	CASSLYGGVTGNTIYF	TGTGCCAGCAGTTTGTACGGGGGCGTAACTGGAAACACCATATATTTT
TRBV6-5	TRBD2	TRBJ2-2	.	CASIGTRRSGELFF	TGTGCCAGCATCGGGACTAGAAGGTCCGGGGAGCTGTTTTTT
TRBV24-1	TRBD1	TRBJ1-5	.	CATSGEGQPNQPQHF	TGTGCCACCAGTGGGGAGGGACAGCCCAATCAGCCCCAGCATTTT
TRBV7-2	.	TRBJ2-1	.	CASSLLSTPNEQFF	TGTGCCAGCAGCTTATTAAGTACTCCCAATGAGCAGTTCTTC
TRBV18	.	TRBJ1-1	once	CASSRELGEYTEAFF	TGTGCCAGCTCACGAGAATTGGGGGAATACACTGAAGCTTTCTTT
TRBV2	.	TRBJ1-1	.	CASSRRQVGVTEAFF	TGTGCCAGCAGTCGACGACAGGTAGGAGTGACTGAAGCTTTCTTT
TRBV6-5	TRBD1	TRBJ1-3	.	CASKGQGRNTIYF	TGTGCCAGCAAGGGACAGGGCCGAAACACCATATATTTT
TRBV4-2	TRBD1	TRBJ1-5	few	CASSRNPGTGDQPQHF	TGTGCCAGCAGCCGGAACCCCGGGACAGGGGATCAGCCCCAGCATTTT
TRBV14	.	TRBJ2-1	few	CASSPHLTNEQFF	TGTGCCAGCAGCCCTCATCTCACGAATGAGCAGTTCTTC
TRBV6-5	.	TRBJ2-3	.	CASKGPSTDTQYF	TGTGCCAGCAAGGGACCTAGCACAGATACGCAGTATTTT
TRBV28	.	TRBJ1-1	few	CASFEVNTEAFF	TGTGCCAGCTTTGAGGTGAACACTGAAGCTTTCTTT
TRBV5-4	TRBD1	TRBJ1-1	few	CASSLGQGGTEAFF	TGTGCCAGCAGCTTGGGACAGGGAGGCACTGAAGCTTTCTTT
TRBV5-1	TRBD2	TRBJ2-5	.	CASSPGTTPRKTQYF	TGCGCCAGCAGCCCCGGGACTACCCCCCGAAAGACCCAGTACTTC